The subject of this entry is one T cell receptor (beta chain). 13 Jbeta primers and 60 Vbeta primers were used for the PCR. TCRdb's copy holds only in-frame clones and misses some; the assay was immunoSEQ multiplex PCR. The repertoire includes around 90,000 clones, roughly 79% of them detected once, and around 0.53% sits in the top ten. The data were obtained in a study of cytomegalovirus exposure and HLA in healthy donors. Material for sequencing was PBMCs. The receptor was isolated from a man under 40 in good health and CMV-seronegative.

The CDR3 coding sequence is TGTGCCAGCAGCTTAGGCAGGGGCGAATCCTACGAGCAGTACTTC. Translation: CASSLGRGESYEQYF. The rearrangement joins TRBV11-3 to TRBJ2-7; D perhaps matches TRBD1 (6 bases). The CDR3 is 15 amino acids. Germline V CDR1 and CDR2: SGHNT, YENEEA. V shed 1 base and J shed 1 base, with 11 bases lying between them. Full variable domain (missing parts from reference TRBV11-3 and TRBJ2-7): EAGVVQSPRYKIIEKKQPVAFWCNPISGHNTLYWYLQNLGQGPELLIRYENEEAVDDSQLPKDRFSAERLKGVDSTLKIQPAELGDSAVYLCASSLGRGESYEQYFGPGTRLTVT.